The next 8 T cell receptor beta chains were all read from a single sample in a study of CD8 T cells in ankylosing spondylitis. Each CDR3 protein gets one entry after TCRdb re-called the 5' RACE reads with MiXCR. This sample has some 70,000 distinct CDR3 sequences, with roughly 5% found just once. The sample taken for sequencing was blood, either unsorted or a sorted T cell fraction (not recorded which). These receptors were collected from a male donor with ankylosing spondylitis or in good health (not recorded which).

This clonotype was found many times. The J gene is TRBJ2-5, the V gene TRBV10-3; 10 nucleotides agree with TRBD1. V was pared by 0 bases and J by 6 bases, with 4 bases of the junction left unmatched. Per the germline V gene, CDR1 is ENHRY and CDR2 is SYGVKD. The CDR3 has 15 amino acids. The CDR3 coding sequence is TGTGCCATCAGTGAGTCGACAGGGGGCAAAAAGACCCAGTACTTC. This codes for CAISESTGGKKTQYF.

The table lists this clonotype with many counts. This chain links TRBV5-6 with TRBJ2-6; D is undetermined. Trimming left V 4 bases short and J 3 bases short, with 17 bases between. Germline loops: CDR1 SGHDT, CDR2 YYEEEE. This CDR3 has 17 residues. The CDR3 DNA follows: TGTGCCAGCAGCCTCCCCCAGACTTTTAGTGGGGCCAACGTCCTGACTTTC. This gives the protein CASSLPQTFSGANVLTF.

The rearrangement uses TRBV7-8 and TRBJ2-7, with D tentatively TRBD1 (6 bases). The CDR3 sequence is 15 residues long. CDR1 is SGHVS and CDR2 is FQNEAQ in the germline V gene. The ends were cut back, 5 bases at V and 0 bases at J, with 14 bases in the middle. Written as DNA, the CDR3 is TGTGCCAGCAGCGCTATGACAGGCGGCTCCTACGAGCAGTACTTC. Translated: CASSAMTGGSYEQYF.

This clonotype was counted ten times or more. CDR3 sequence (DNA): TGTGCCAGCAGTTTCGAATGGGGCGCGAACACCGGGGAGCTGTTTTTT. This codes for CASSFEWGANTGELFF. The chain combines TRBV12-3 or TRBV12-4 with TRBJ2-2; a weak D match, TRBD1 (5 bases). This CDR3 has 16 residues. V was shortened by 3 bases and J by 0 bases, with 11 bases between the two germline ends.

This clonotype was detected ten times or more. The CDR3: CASSQERRETQYF. In DNA, the CDR3 is TGTGCCAGCAGCCAAGAGCGTCGGGAGACCCAGTACTTC. V usage is TRBV4-2 and J usage is TRBJ2-5, with unresolved D. The CDR3 extends over 13 amino acids. Germline V gives CDR1 LGHNA, CDR2 YNFKEQ. Trimming removed 0 bases at V and 5 bases at J, with 7 bases between.

This clonotype has at least ten counts. The chain joins TRBV20-1 to TRBJ1-1; D ambiguous. The CDR3 totals 14 residues. Germline CDR1 reads DFQATT; CDR2 reads SNEGSKA (reference sequence). V shed 1 base and J shed 1 base, with 10 bases lying between them. The CDR3: CSARVPGWNTEAFF. In DNA form, the CDR3 reads TGCAGTGCTAGAGTCCCAGGTTGGAACACTGAAGCTTTCTTT.

This clonotype showed up many times. The rearrangement links TRBV2 to TRBJ2-5, with D unresolved. CDR1 is SNHLY, CDR2 FYNNEI, per germline. The CDR3 totals 11 residues. V gave up 4 bases and J gave up 3 bases, with 3 bases separating them. The CDR3 sequence: CASSVKETQYF. DNA of the CDR3: TGTGCCAGCAGTGTAAAAGAGACCCAGTACTTC.

In this sample, this clonotype turned up many times. The chain uses TRBV11-1 and TRBJ1-1; no clear D gene. The V and J ends lost 1 base and 0 bases respectively, with 3 bases between them. This CDR3 has 13 residues. Germline V gene sequence: CDR1 SGHAT, CDR2 FQDESV (reference sequence). CDR3 loop: CASSLVVNTEAFF. CDR3 coding DNA: TGTGCCAGCAGCTTAGTGGTGAACACTGAAGCTTTCTTT.